This TCR beta chain is drawn from a study of control samples from healthy donors and cancer patients. Clones were sequenced by immunoSEQ multiplex PCR, and TCRdb holds only the in-frame ones, with some missing. Among around 120,000 clones listed, about 89% were seen once. Trimming took off 7 bases at V and 9 bases at J, with 24 bases between the two ends. The CDR3 extends over 15 amino acids. Germline V gene sequence: CDR1 MNHEY, CDR2 SVGAGI. The source is a man aged 60-69 years in good health. Source material: blood. The gene calls are TRBV6-5 and TRBJ1-1, with D possibly TRBD1 on 6 matching bases. Written as DNA, the CDR3 is TGTGCCAGCAACTACGGGAGGGACAAAGGAACAAAAGCTTTCTTT. Protein product: CASNYGRDKGTKAFF.